What follows is one T cell receptor beta chain and its context. The target antigen is unknown. This CDR3 is 15 amino acids long. V was cut by 3 bases and J by 6 bases, with 18 bases left in between. In germline, CDR1 is SGDLS, CDR2 YYNGEE. The sample originates from a study of cytomegalovirus exposure and HLA in healthy donors. Regarding the study as a whole: Later, an analysis found that TCR clusters from the first cohort tended to co-occur in the roughly 120 validation repertoires. Most TCR sequences were seen very rarely across donors, but some public TCRs occurred in many.

Some clones are missing from TCRdb's copy, which holds only in-frame ones; the method was immunoSEQ multiplex PCR. The profile covers hundreds of thousands of clones, with approximately 83% appearing a single time and around 1.3% taken by the ten largest. The sample consisted of PBMCs. The chain is built from TRBV9 and TRBJ1-1; TRBD1 might be the D (5 bases). The sequence came from a young woman in good health and CMV-seropositive. The CDR3 spells CASSAVQGKAAEAFF. Written as DNA, the CDR3 is TGTGCCAGCAGCGCAGTTCAGGGAAAGGCTGCTGAAGCTTTCTTT. The full variable domain, in which reference TRBV9 and TRBJ1-1 provide the parts outside the CDR3, is DSGVTQTPKHLITATGQRVTLRCSPRSGDLSVYWYQQSLDQGLQFLIQYYNGEERAKGNILERFSAQQFPDLHSELNLSSLELGDSALYFCASSAVQGKAAEAFFGQGTRLTVV.